The 9 T cell receptor beta chains below all came from one sample that was sequenced in a study of shared clonotypes between healthy human individuals. Data came from immunoSEQ multiplex PCR; TCRdb stores just in-frame clones and leaves some out. This sample yields 600,000 to 700,000 clones, of which about 80% are seen a single time; roughly 1.9% belongs to the top ten. Source material: memory CD4+ T cells sorted from blood. Subset described: CD45RA-negative fraction. The receptors originated from a woman in her twenties or thirties in good health.

The rearrangement joins TRBV19 to TRBJ2-3; TRBD1 is a possible D gene (5 bases). The CDR3 has 13 residues. The germline gives CDR1 LNHDA, CDR2 SQIVND (reference sequence). Trimming removed 11 bases from V and 0 bases from J, with 12 bases in between. CDR3 nucleotides: TGTGCCTCTGGGGCGGCGAGCACAGATACGCAGTATTTT. As protein: CASGAASTDTQYF. Filled out from reference TRBV19 and TRBJ2-3, the complete variable domain reads DGGITQSPKYLFRKEGQNVTLSCEQNLNHDAMYWYRQDPGQGLRLIYYSQIVNDFQKGDIAEGYSVSREKKESFPLTVTSAQKNPTAFYLCASGAASTDTQYFGPGTRLTVL.

The V and J genes are TRBV28 and TRBJ1-5; 9 bases match TRBD1. Looked up from germline, CDR1 is MDHEN and CDR2 is SYDVKM. V lost 0 bases, J lost 6 bases, and 3 bases stayed unmatched. This CDR3 contains 15 residues. The CDR3 DNA follows: TGTGCCAGCAGTTTATGGGGACAGGGTGCTCAGCCCCAGCATTTT. It is translated as CASSLWGQGAQPQHF.

This clone showed up just a few times. CDR3 DNA: TGTGCCAGCAGTTACGCCGGCGCACAGAACACCGGGGAGCTGTTTTTT. As protein: CASSYAGAQNTGELFF. This rearrangement joins TRBV6-5 to TRBJ2-2; D is uncertain. The CDR3 extends over 16 amino acids. The ends were cut back, 2 bases at V and 1 base at J, with 11 bases in the middle. Looked up from germline, CDR1 is MNHEY and CDR2 is SVGAGI.

The chain recombines TRBV27 with TRBJ1-1, with a tentative D call TRBD1 (5 bases). Trimming shortened V by 0 bases and J by 5 bases, and 10 bases separated the two germline ends. CDR3 length: 14 amino acids. CDR1 MNHEY and CDR2 SMNVEV come from the germline V gene (reference sequence). The CDR3 sequence is CASSLSAGGTEAFF. For the CDR3, the DNA is TGTGCCAGCAGTTTATCGGCGGGGGGAACTGAAGCTTTCTTT.

This clone was counted ten times or more. The V gene is TRBV5-1, the J gene TRBJ2-5; TRBD1 is a possible D gene (5 bases). V lost 2 bases, J lost 4 bases, and 21 bases lay in between. Germline loops: CDR1 SGHRS, CDR2 YFSETQ. The CDR3 totals 17 residues. The CDR3 sequence is CASSLGQWGGSGETQYF. CDR3 sequence (DNA): TGCGCCAGCAGCTTAGGACAATGGGGCGGATCGGGAGAGACCCAGTACTTC.

J is TRBJ1-4 and V is TRBV28; D is unclear. Germline V gene data show CDR1 as MDHEN and CDR2 as SYDVKM. Trimming stripped 8 bases from V and 0 bases from J, with 7 bases between. This CDR3 contains 13 residues. The CDR3 DNA is TGTGCCAGCGCGAGGACAACTAATGAAAAACTGTTTTTT. Translated: CASARTTNEKLFF. The full variable domain, its missing parts supplied by reference TRBV28 and TRBJ1-4, is DVKVTQSSRYLVKRTGEKVFLECVQDMDHENMFWYRQDPGLGLRLIYFSYDVKMKEKGDIPEGYSVSREKKERFSLILESASTNQTSMYLCASARTTNEKLFFGSGTQLSVL.

The DNA of the CDR3 is TGTGCCAGCAAAACCGGGGGCACAGATACGCAGTATTTT. This gives the protein CASKTGGTDTQYF. V usage is TRBV27 and J usage is TRBJ2-3; TRBD2 is a possible D gene (5 bases). CDR1 is MNHEY and CDR2 is SMNVEV in the germline V gene (reference sequence). The CDR3 totals 13 residues. V was shortened by 7 bases and J by 1 base, with 9 bases between the two germline ends.

This clone showed up just a few times. The rearrangement links TRBV15 to TRBJ1-3, with D perhaps matching TRBD1 (6 bases). The CDR3 runs to 15 residues. V was pared by 1 base and J by 3 bases, with 10 bases between. Germline V CDR1 and CDR2: LNHNV, YYDKDF (reference sequence). The DNA of the CDR3 is TGTGCCACCAGCAGAGGGGAGACAGGTGGAAACACCATATATTTT. It specifies CATSRGETGGNTIYF.

This clone was seen once. This rearrangement joins TRBV27 to TRBJ2-7; 9 bases fit TRBD2. The CDR3 totals 13 residues. The ends lost 7 bases at V and 2 bases at J; junction bases unmatched: 3. Per germline, CDR1 MNHEY and CDR2 SMNVEV (reference sequence). CDR3 nucleotides: TGTGCCAGCACTAGCGGGGATACCTACGAGCAGTACTTC. The encoded protein is CASTSGDTYEQYF.